The rows below give T cell receptor beta chains drawn from one sample of a study of blood T cell repertoires in COVID-19. Clones were sequenced by immunoSEQ multiplex PCR, and TCRdb holds only the in-frame ones, with some missing. Found here are 150,000 to 200,000 clones, around 80% of them singletons; the top ten hold around 5.1%. Specimen: PBMCs or T cells enriched from blood (not recorded which). The origin of the receptors is a man in his sixties or seventies who had been exposed to COVID-19. The CDR3 runs from the conserved cysteine through the conserved F or W. A D gene is named only where the DNA matches it firmly. Size is omitted from some rows. Given values are once, few, many or a class for expanded clones.

NA TRBJ1-5 TRBV19 NA CASSILSDQPQHF TGTGCCAGTAGTATTCTCTCGGATCAGCCCCAGCATTTT
NA TRBJ1-4 TRBV6-5 NA CASSYSHNEKLFF TGTGCCAGCAGTTACTCTCATAATGAAAAACTGTTTTTT
TRBD1 TRBJ1-2 TRBV6-2/TRBV6-3 NA CASSYSQRQGYGYTF TGTGCCAGCAGTTACTCCCAACGACAGGGCTATGGCTACACCTTC
NA TRBJ1-5 TRBV27 NA CASSPGVSNQPQHF TGTGCCAGCAGTCCCGGTGTTAGCAATCAGCCCCAGCATTTT
TRBD1 TRBJ2-1 TRBV3-1/TRBV3-2 NA CASSRRTGASNEQFF TGTGCCAGCAGCCGAAGGACAGGGGCCTCCAATGAGCAGTTCTTC
NA TRBJ1-1 TRBV28 once CASSLSGGGEHTEAFF TGTGCCAGCAGCCTATCGGGGGGGGGTGAGCACACTGAAGCTTTCTTT
NA TRBJ2-3 TRBV10-3 NA CATAGSSTDTQYF TGTGCCACGGCAGGGTCTAGCACAGATACGCAGTATTTT
TRBD1 TRBJ1-1 TRBV19 NA CASSIAAGGNTEAFF TGTGCCAGTAGTATAGCGGCAGGGGGGAACACTGAAGCTTTCTTT
TRBD1 TRBJ1-2 TRBV4-3 NA CASSLRDRQNYGYTF TGCGCCAGCAGCCTTCGGGACAGGCAAAACTATGGCTACACCTTC
TRBD1 TRBJ2-1 TRBV7-2 NA CASRGPNSYNEQFF TGTGCCAGTAGGGGGCCCAACTCCTACAATGAGCAGTTCTTC
NA TRBJ2-7 TRBV4-3 NA CASSQDPYSRDEQYF TGCGCCAGCAGCCAAGATCCGTATTCGAGGGACGAGCAGTACTTC
TRBD1 TRBJ1-2 TRBV5-8 NA CASNLGGPNYGYTF TGTGCCAGCAACCTAGGGGGCCCTAACTATGGCTACACCTTC
TRBD1 TRBJ1-3 TRBV9 few CASSPNPGQGAGNTIYF TGTGCCAGCAGCCCAAACCCCGGACAGGGGGCTGGAAACACCATATATTTT
NA TRBJ1-5 TRBV5-1 NA CASSLDPLGGSNQPQHF TGCGCCAGCAGCTTGGACCCCTTGGGAGGGAGCAATCAGCCCCAGCATTTT
NA TRBJ1-3 TRBV7-2 NA CASTDKRSGNTIYF TGTGCCAGCACCGATAAGAGGTCTGGAAACACCATATATTTT
NA TRBJ1-3 TRBV6-5 NA CASLEGTGSGNTIYF TGTGCCAGTTTGGAGGGGACCGGCTCTGGAAACACCATATATTTT
NA TRBJ2-3 TRBV5-1 NA CASSLPPSASGTDTQYF TGCGCCAGCAGCTTACCACCTAGCGCCTCCGGCACAGATACGCAGTATTTT
NA TRBJ1-6 TRBV25-1 once CASRQGTENSPLHF TGTGCCAGCAGACAGGGCACGGAGAATTCACCCCTCCACTTT
NA TRBJ1-1 TRBV30 NA CAWSGFSIGAFF TGTGCCTGGAGCGGGTTTTCAATCGGGGCTTTCTTT
NA TRBJ2-1 TRBV6-5 NA CASSYSSTSNEQFF TGTGCCAGCAGTTACTCGTCGACTTCCAATGAGCAGTTCTTC